The text below deals with one T cell receptor (beta chain). The data derive from a study of blood T cell repertoires in COVID-19. Study background: PBMCs, B-cell-depleted T cells, or T cells provided the cDNA or gDNA that made up the material.

V was clipped by 5 bases and J by 1 base, with 12 bases between them. The germline gives CDR1 MNHEY, CDR2 SVGEGT. This CDR3 spans 15 amino acids. Original analysis: Reference gene primer amplification in the assay estimated nucleated cell counts. Data came from immunoSEQ multiplex PCR; TCRdb stores just in-frame clones and leaves some out. V, J and clone size were drawn from that table, and D and trimming were deduced from the DNA. The sample lists under 200,000 clones, roughly 80% seen once, with around 5.9% in the top ten. The chain couples TRBV6-2 or TRBV6-3 to TRBJ1-5, with D possibly matching TRBD1 (5 bases). The clonotype was recovered from a woman aged 40 to 49 with COVID-19, enrolled during active disease. Sequencing input: peripheral blood. The CDR3 spells CASSTQGASNQPQHF. In nucleotides, the CDR3 is TGTGCCAGCAGTACCCAGGGTGCGAGCAATCAGCCCCAGCATTTT.